Listed below are T cell receptor beta chains from one sample, sequenced in a study of beta chain features in type 1 diabetes. The protocol was immunoSEQ multiplex PCR, while the TCRdb copy is restricted to in-frame clones and leaves out a portion. The data hold around 280,000 clones, with roughly 8% observed a single time. The sequenced sample consisted of central memory CD4+ T cells from blood. Receptors originate from a woman between 18 and 29 years old in good health. Each CDR3 is given with its conserved first and last residue. A D gene is named only where the DNA matches it firmly. For some rows the clone size is stated as once, few or many, or as a class when expanded; others skip it.

abundance: few
d_gene: .
v_gene: TRBV23-1
j_gene: TRBJ2-7
len: 10
CDR3nt: TGCGCCAGCGGAGTCTACGAGCAGTACTTC
CDR3aa: CASGVYEQYF

abundance: few
d_gene: .
v_gene: TRBV9
j_gene: TRBJ2-5
len: 15
CDR3nt: TGTGCCAGCAGCGTCAGTAGCGGAAGCGAAGAGACCCAGTACTTC
CDR3aa: CASSVSSGSEETQYF

abundance: .
d_gene: .
v_gene: TRBV4-2
j_gene: TRBJ1-3
len: 18
CDR3nt: TGTGCCAGCAGCCATGTCGGGGCAGGGGAGGATACTGGAAACACCATATATTTT
CDR3aa: CASSHVGAGEDTGNTIYF

abundance: few
d_gene: TRBD1
v_gene: TRBV29-1
j_gene: TRBJ1-1
len: 11
CDR3nt: TGCAGCGTTAGGGGGCCCGCTGAAGCTTTCTTT
CDR3aa: CSVRGPAEAFF

abundance: few
d_gene: .
v_gene: TRBV5-4
j_gene: TRBJ2-3
len: 16
CDR3nt: TGTGCCAGCAGCCCTGGGGGGGCCCGGAGAACAGATACGCAGTATTTT
CDR3aa: CASSPGGARRTDTQYF

abundance: many
d_gene: TRBD1
v_gene: TRBV7-3
j_gene: TRBJ2-1
len: 15
CDR3nt: TGTGCCAGCAGCCCGTCGACAGGGAGACACAATGAGCAGTTCTTC
CDR3aa: CASSPSTGRHNEQFF

abundance: many
d_gene: TRBD1
v_gene: TRBV29-1
j_gene: TRBJ2-1
len: 11
CDR3nt: TGCAGCGTGGGACAGCTCAATGAGCAGTTCTTC
CDR3aa: CSVGQLNEQFF

abundance: many
d_gene: TRBD2
v_gene: TRBV15
j_gene: TRBJ2-7
len: 17
CDR3nt: TGTGCCACCAGCAGGGATAAGGCAGCGGGAGCAGGGTACGAGCAGTACTTC
CDR3aa: CATSRDKAAGAGYEQYF

abundance: few
d_gene: .
v_gene: TRBV19
j_gene: TRBJ1-5
len: 18
CDR3nt: TGTGCCAGTAGTAACGGTATATTTAGGTCGGGAAGCAATCAGCCCCAGCATTTT
CDR3aa: CASSNGIFRSGSNQPQHF

abundance: .
d_gene: .
v_gene: TRBV11-2
j_gene: TRBJ2-5
len: 14
CDR3nt: TGTGCCAGCAGCTTGGGGGCCACGAGGGAGACCCAGTACTTC
CDR3aa: CASSLGATRETQYF

abundance: few
d_gene: TRBD1
v_gene: TRBV10-3
j_gene: TRBJ2-1
len: 12
CDR3nt: TGTGCCTTGTCCGGGACAGGGGTCGAGCAGTTCTTC
CDR3aa: CALSGTGVEQFF

abundance: .
d_gene: .
v_gene: TRBV5-4
j_gene: TRBJ2-7
len: 14
CDR3nt: TGTGCCAGCAGCTTGAGTCTCGGTAACTACGAGCAGTACTTC
CDR3aa: CASSLSLGNYEQYF

abundance: .
d_gene: TRBD2
v_gene: TRBV7-2
j_gene: TRBJ2-1
len: 16
CDR3nt: TGTGCCAGCAGCCTGGGACTAGCGGGTTCCTACAATGAGCAGTTCTTC
CDR3aa: CASSLGLAGSYNEQFF

abundance: .
d_gene: .
v_gene: TRBV5-4
j_gene: TRBJ2-1
len: 13
CDR3nt: TGTGCCAGCAGCCCCCGAAGAGCTAATGAGCAGTTCTTC
CDR3aa: CASSPRRANEQFF

abundance: few
d_gene: TRBD2
v_gene: TRBV15
j_gene: TRBJ2-3
len: 16
CDR3nt: TGTGCCACCAGCAGCCCCTCTAGCGGGGGCACAGATACGCAGTATTTT
CDR3aa: CATSSPSSGGTDTQYF

abundance: .
d_gene: .
v_gene: TRBV9
j_gene: TRBJ2-3
len: 17
CDR3nt: TGTGCCAGCAGCCCCTCGGCTGGGGCGGGGTACACAGATACGCAGTATTTT
CDR3aa: CASSPSAGAGYTDTQYF

abundance: .
d_gene: TRBD1
v_gene: TRBV4-1
j_gene: TRBJ1-5
len: 15
CDR3nt: TGCGCCAGCAGCCAAGGGGGCAGGGGGAATCAGCCCCAGCATTTT
CDR3aa: CASSQGGRGNQPQHF

abundance: few
d_gene: .
v_gene: TRBV20-1
j_gene: TRBJ1-2
len: 11
CDR3nt: TGCAGTGCTAGAGTGGGGGGTGGCTACACCTTC
CDR3aa: CSARVGGGYTF

abundance: once
d_gene: TRBD1
v_gene: TRBV9
j_gene: TRBJ1-5
len: 15
CDR3nt: TGTGCCAGCAGCTCAGGGGGTCAGGGTTATCAGCCCCAGCATTTT
CDR3aa: CASSSGGQGYQPQHF

abundance: .
d_gene: .
v_gene: TRBV7-9
j_gene: TRBJ1-6
len: 14
CDR3nt: TGTGCCAGCAGCTTAGAGACTGCGAATTCACCCCTCCACTTT
CDR3aa: CASSLETANSPLHF

abundance: .
d_gene: .
v_gene: TRBV5-1
j_gene: TRBJ2-3
len: 14
CDR3nt: TGCGCCAGCAGCTCCGACCGGGAAACAGATACGCAGTATTTT
CDR3aa: CASSSDRETDTQYF

abundance: few
d_gene: .
v_gene: TRBV5-1
j_gene: TRBJ1-1
len: 15
CDR3nt: TGCGCCAGCAGTTTTACCGCCCAAGGGAACACTGAAGCTTTCTTT
CDR3aa: CASSFTAQGNTEAFF

abundance: .
d_gene: TRBD2
v_gene: TRBV7-9
j_gene: TRBJ2-2
len: 15
CDR3nt: TGTGCCAGCAGCTTCCTGGGGGGGAGCACCGGGGAGCTGTTTTTT
CDR3aa: CASSFLGGSTGELFF

abundance: few
d_gene: TRBD1
v_gene: TRBV5-1
j_gene: TRBJ2-1
len: 15
CDR3nt: TGCGCCAGCAGCTTGGAATCAGGGGGCTACAATGAGCAGTTCTTC
CDR3aa: CASSLESGGYNEQFF

abundance: many
d_gene: .
v_gene: TRBV7-2
j_gene: TRBJ2-5
len: 15
CDR3nt: TGTGCCAGCAGTCCCGAGCCGGGGTCCAGAGAGACCCAGTACTTC
CDR3aa: CASSPEPGSRETQYF

abundance: .
d_gene: TRBD1
v_gene: TRBV7-3
j_gene: TRBJ2-1
len: 15
CDR3nt: TGTGCCAGCAGCCCCGGGACAGGGGATCGTGGTGAGCAGTTCTTC
CDR3aa: CASSPGTGDRGEQFF

abundance: many
d_gene: TRBD2
v_gene: TRBV9
j_gene: TRBJ2-1
len: 15
CDR3nt: TGTGCCAGCAGCGTAGAGGGGCGGGAGTACAATGAGCAGTTCTTC
CDR3aa: CASSVEGREYNEQFF

abundance: .
d_gene: .
v_gene: TRBV18
j_gene: TRBJ2-1
len: 14
CDR3nt: TGTGCCAGCTCACCACTAACCAGGGGCGGTGAGCAGTTCTTC
CDR3aa: CASSPLTRGGEQFF

abundance: few
d_gene: TRBD1
v_gene: TRBV14
j_gene: TRBJ2-2
len: 15
CDR3nt: TGTGCCAGCAGCCACTGGGACAGAGACACCGGGGAGCTGTTTTTT
CDR3aa: CASSHWDRDTGELFF

abundance: .
d_gene: .
v_gene: TRBV21-1
j_gene: TRBJ1-1
len: 11
CDR3nt: TGTGCCAGCAGCAAAGAGAATGAAGCTTTCTTT
CDR3aa: CASSKENEAFF

abundance: few
d_gene: .
v_gene: TRBV7-8
j_gene: TRBJ2-5
len: 14
CDR3nt: TGTGCCAGCAGCCCGACTGGGCTACAAGAGACCCAGTACTTC
CDR3aa: CASSPTGLQETQYF

abundance: few
d_gene: TRBD2
v_gene: TRBV4-3
j_gene: TRBJ2-4
len: 16
CDR3nt: TGCGCCAGCAGCCCAGAAGGGAGGGCCGGCAAAAACATTCAGTACTTC
CDR3aa: CASSPEGRAGKNIQYF

abundance: .
d_gene: .
v_gene: TRBV7-2
j_gene: TRBJ1-3
len: 14
CDR3nt: TGTGCCAGCAGCTTACAGTACTCTGGAAACACCATATATTTT
CDR3aa: CASSLQYSGNTIYF

abundance: .
d_gene: .
v_gene: TRBV7-9
j_gene: TRBJ1-2
len: 13
CDR3nt: TGTGCCAGCAGCTTACAGGATCTCGACAGCTACACCTTC
CDR3aa: CASSLQDLDSYTF

abundance: .
d_gene: .
v_gene: TRBV19
j_gene: TRBJ1-5
len: 15
CDR3nt: TGTGCCAGTAGTATAGAAGGGGGAAACAATCAGCCCCAGCATTTT
CDR3aa: CASSIEGGNNQPQHF

abundance: few
d_gene: TRBD1
v_gene: TRBV7-2
j_gene: TRBJ1-3
len: 17
CDR3nt: TGTGCCAGCAGCGTCTCACAGGGGGCGCGGGCTGGAAACACCATATATTTT
CDR3aa: CASSVSQGARAGNTIYF

abundance: .
d_gene: .
v_gene: TRBV6-6
j_gene: TRBJ2-3
len: 15
CDR3nt: TGTGCCAGCAGTTCCCCCAGGGCTTTGAAAGATACGCAGTATTTT
CDR3aa: CASSSPRALKDTQYF

abundance: few
d_gene: .
v_gene: TRBV2
j_gene: TRBJ2-5
len: 13
CDR3nt: TGTGCCAGCAGCGACATAGGGAGGGAGACCCAGTACTTC
CDR3aa: CASSDIGRETQYF

abundance: .
d_gene: TRBD1
v_gene: TRBV2
j_gene: TRBJ1-1
len: 15
CDR3nt: TGTGCCAGCGGGGCGGGACAGTGGATGAACACTGAAGCTTTCTTT
CDR3aa: CASGAGQWMNTEAFF

abundance: few
d_gene: TRBD1
v_gene: TRBV18
j_gene: TRBJ1-1
len: 15
CDR3nt: TGTGCCAGCTCACCTTCCGGGACAGCTAACGCTGAAGCTTTCTTT
CDR3aa: CASSPSGTANAEAFF

abundance: few
d_gene: TRBD1
v_gene: TRBV5-6
j_gene: TRBJ2-1
len: 15
CDR3nt: TGTGCCAGCAGCGCGGGACAGGGGTTTTGGAATGAGCAGTTCTTC
CDR3aa: CASSAGQGFWNEQFF

abundance: .
d_gene: .
v_gene: TRBV18
j_gene: TRBJ2-3
len: 14
CDR3nt: TGTGCCAGCTCACCAACCAGTGGGGAAGATACGCAGTATTTT
CDR3aa: CASSPTSGEDTQYF

abundance: few
d_gene: .
v_gene: TRBV28
j_gene: TRBJ1-2
len: 15
CDR3nt: TGTGCCAGCAGTTCGATCAGAACAGGGAACTATGGCTACACCTTC
CDR3aa: CASSSIRTGNYGYTF

abundance: few
d_gene: .
v_gene: TRBV7-8
j_gene: TRBJ2-2
len: 13
CDR3nt: TGTGCCAGCAGCTCCCTGGGCACCGGGGAGCTGTTTTTT
CDR3aa: CASSSLGTGELFF

abundance: .
d_gene: .
v_gene: TRBV19
j_gene: TRBJ2-3
len: 15
CDR3nt: TGTGCCAGCAAACCGGGCCGGGAGCACACAGATACGCAGTATTTT
CDR3aa: CASKPGREHTDTQYF

abundance: .
d_gene: .
v_gene: TRBV6-5
j_gene: TRBJ1-2
len: 16
CDR3nt: TGTGCCAGCAGTTACTCCACGCCGGGCAGTTACTATGGCTACACCTTC
CDR3aa: CASSYSTPGSYYGYTF

abundance: .
d_gene: TRBD1
v_gene: TRBV27
j_gene: TRBJ1-5
len: 15
CDR3nt: TGTGCCAGCAGACAGGGGGCGAGGGAGGATCAGCCCCAGCATTTT
CDR3aa: CASRQGAREDQPQHF

abundance: .
d_gene: .
v_gene: TRBV5-1
j_gene: TRBJ2-4
len: 13
CDR3nt: TGCGCCAGCAGCGGGGGACCTCAAAACATTCAGTACTTC
CDR3aa: CASSGGPQNIQYF

abundance: .
d_gene: .
v_gene: TRBV4-3
j_gene: TRBJ1-2
len: 16
CDR3nt: TGCGCCAGCAGCCAGAGAGGGGCAGTAGGTGGGGGTGGCTACACCTTC
CDR3aa: CASSQRGAVGGGGYTF

abundance: few
d_gene: TRBD1
v_gene: TRBV27
j_gene: TRBJ1-2
len: 15
CDR3nt: TGTGCCACGACAAGGGTCGGGACAGGGCCCTATGGCTACACCTTC
CDR3aa: CATTRVGTGPYGYTF

abundance: many
d_gene: .
v_gene: TRBV15
j_gene: TRBJ2-5
len: 14
CDR3nt: TGTGCCACCAGCAGAGATCGAGGGACGGAGACCCAGTACTTC
CDR3aa: CATSRDRGTETQYF

abundance: few
d_gene: .
v_gene: TRBV9
j_gene: TRBJ2-5
len: 14
CDR3nt: TGTGCCAGCAGCGTTGGAGGGAATCAAGAGACCCAGTACTTC
CDR3aa: CASSVGGNQETQYF

abundance: .
d_gene: .
v_gene: TRBV11-2
j_gene: TRBJ2-1
len: 14
CDR3nt: TGTGCCAGCAGCTTAGAACTCGCTTACAATGAGCAGTTCTTC
CDR3aa: CASSLELAYNEQFF

abundance: .
d_gene: .
v_gene: TRBV29-1
j_gene: TRBJ1-5
len: 13
CDR3nt: TGCAGCGTTGCCGGGGATGGAGATCAGCCCCAGCATTTT
CDR3aa: CSVAGDGDQPQHF

abundance: many
d_gene: .
v_gene: TRBV29-1
j_gene: TRBJ2-7
len: 11
CDR3nt: TGCAGCGTTGAAGCCCCCCAGGGGCAGTACTTC
CDR3aa: CSVEAPQGQYF

abundance: few
d_gene: TRBD1
v_gene: TRBV4-1
j_gene: TRBJ2-5
len: 17
CDR3nt: TGCGCCAGCAGCCAAGACCGGCTTGCAGGGGGCAGAGAGACCCAGTACTTC
CDR3aa: CASSQDRLAGGRETQYF

abundance: few
d_gene: .
v_gene: TRBV12-2
j_gene: TRBJ1-1
len: 16
CDR3nt: TGTGCAAGTCGCTCAGTAAGTGGGGGCGCGCACACTGAAGCTTTCTTT
CDR3aa: CASRSVSGGAHTEAFF

abundance: few
d_gene: .
v_gene: TRBV7-2
j_gene: TRBJ1-1
len: 14
CDR3nt: TGTGCCAGCAGCTTACAGGGAGGGGTATCTCGAGCTTTCTTT
CDR3aa: CASSLQGGVSRAFF

abundance: .
d_gene: .
v_gene: TRBV6-1
j_gene: TRBJ2-5
len: 13
CDR3nt: TGTGCCAGCATCCCATCCCCACGCGGGACCCAGTACTTC
CDR3aa: CASIPSPRGTQYF